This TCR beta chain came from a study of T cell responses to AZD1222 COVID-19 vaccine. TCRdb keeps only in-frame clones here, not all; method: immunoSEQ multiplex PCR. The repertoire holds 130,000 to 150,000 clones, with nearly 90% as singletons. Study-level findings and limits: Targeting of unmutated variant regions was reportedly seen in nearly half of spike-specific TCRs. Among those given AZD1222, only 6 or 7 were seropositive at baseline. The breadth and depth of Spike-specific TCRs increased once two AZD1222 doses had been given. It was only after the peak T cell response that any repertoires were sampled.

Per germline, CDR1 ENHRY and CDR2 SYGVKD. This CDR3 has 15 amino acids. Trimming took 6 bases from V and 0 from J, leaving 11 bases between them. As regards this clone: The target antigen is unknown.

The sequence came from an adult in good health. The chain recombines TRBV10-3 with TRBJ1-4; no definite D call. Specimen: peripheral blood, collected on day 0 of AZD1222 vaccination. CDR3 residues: CAIRQGPATNEKLFF. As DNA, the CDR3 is TGTGCCATCAGACAAGGGCCTGCAACTAATGAAAAACTGTTTTTT.